The sequence of this T cell receptor beta chain was determined in a study of blood T cell repertoires in COVID-19. Looking at the study overall: T cells, B-cell-depleted T cells, or PBMCs provided the cDNA or gDNA that served as material.

V was clipped by 3 bases and J by 3 bases; unmatched bases: 4. Germline V CDR1 and CDR2: GTSNPN, SVGIG (reference sequence). The CDR3 spans 15 residues. Generated by immunoSEQ multiplex PCR, the TCRdb table keeps only in-frame clones and is missing some. The table lists around 140,000 clones, 80% to 90% of them singletons, with 2.5% to 3% in the top ten. This chain joins TRBV30 and TRBJ2-4, with 11 bases aligning to TRBD1. The specimen sequenced was peripheral blood. The receptor's source is a man aged 55-75 years with active or convalescent COVID-19. The CDR3 sequence: CAWSPGQGVKNIQYF. The DNA for the CDR3 is TGTGCCTGGAGCCCGGGACAGGGGGTCAAAAACATTCAGTACTTC.